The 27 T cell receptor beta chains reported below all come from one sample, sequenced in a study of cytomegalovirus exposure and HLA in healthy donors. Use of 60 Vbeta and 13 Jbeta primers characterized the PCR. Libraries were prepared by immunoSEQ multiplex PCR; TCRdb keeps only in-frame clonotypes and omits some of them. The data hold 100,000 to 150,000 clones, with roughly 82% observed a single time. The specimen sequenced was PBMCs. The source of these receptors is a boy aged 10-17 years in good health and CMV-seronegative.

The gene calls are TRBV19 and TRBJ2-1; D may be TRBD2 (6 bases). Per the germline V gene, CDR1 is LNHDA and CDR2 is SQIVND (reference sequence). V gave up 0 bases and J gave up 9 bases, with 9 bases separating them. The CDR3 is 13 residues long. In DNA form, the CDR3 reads TGTGCCAGTAGTATAGATCAGGGAGGTGAGCAGTTCTTC. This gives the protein CASSIDQGGEQFF.

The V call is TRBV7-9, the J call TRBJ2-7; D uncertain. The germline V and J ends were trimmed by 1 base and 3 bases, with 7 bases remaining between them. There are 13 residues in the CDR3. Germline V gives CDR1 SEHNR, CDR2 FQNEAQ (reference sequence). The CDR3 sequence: CASSLVASYEQYF. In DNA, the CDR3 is TGTGCCAGCAGCTTAGTCGCTAGCTACGAGCAGTACTTC.

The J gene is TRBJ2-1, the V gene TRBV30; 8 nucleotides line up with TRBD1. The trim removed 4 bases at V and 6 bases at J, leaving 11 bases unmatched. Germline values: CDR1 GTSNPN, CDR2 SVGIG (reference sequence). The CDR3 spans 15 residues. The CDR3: CAWTRPDRASNEQFF. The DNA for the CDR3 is TGTGCCTGGACCCGCCCGGACAGGGCATCCAATGAGCAGTTCTTC.

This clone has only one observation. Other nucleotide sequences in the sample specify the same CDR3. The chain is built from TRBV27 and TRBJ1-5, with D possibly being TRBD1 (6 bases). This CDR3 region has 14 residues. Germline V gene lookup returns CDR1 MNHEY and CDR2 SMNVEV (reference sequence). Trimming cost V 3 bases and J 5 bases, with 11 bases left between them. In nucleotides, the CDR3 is TGTGCCAGCAGTTTGCGAGGGGGACATCAGCCCCAGCATTTT. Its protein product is CASSLRGGHQPQHF.

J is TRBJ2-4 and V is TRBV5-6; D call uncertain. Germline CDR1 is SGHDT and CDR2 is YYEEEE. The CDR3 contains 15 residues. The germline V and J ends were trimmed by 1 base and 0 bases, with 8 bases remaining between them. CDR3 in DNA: TGTGCCAGCAGCTTGTCCCTTAAAGCCAAAAACATTCAGTACTTC. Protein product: CASSLSLKAKNIQYF.

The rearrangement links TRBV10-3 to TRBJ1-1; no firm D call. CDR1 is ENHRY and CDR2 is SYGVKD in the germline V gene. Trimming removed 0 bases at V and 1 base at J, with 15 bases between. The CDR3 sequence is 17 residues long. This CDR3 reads CAISESRNGNANTEAFF. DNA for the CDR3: TGTGCCATCAGTGAGTCGAGGAACGGGAATGCGAACACTGAAGCTTTCTTT.

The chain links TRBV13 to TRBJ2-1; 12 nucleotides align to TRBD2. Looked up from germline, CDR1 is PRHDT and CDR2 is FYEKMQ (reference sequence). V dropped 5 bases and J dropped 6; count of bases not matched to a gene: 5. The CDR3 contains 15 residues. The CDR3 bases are TGTGCCAGCAGCCTCACTAGCGGGAGGTTCAATGAGCAGTTCTTC. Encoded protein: CASSLTSGRFNEQFF.

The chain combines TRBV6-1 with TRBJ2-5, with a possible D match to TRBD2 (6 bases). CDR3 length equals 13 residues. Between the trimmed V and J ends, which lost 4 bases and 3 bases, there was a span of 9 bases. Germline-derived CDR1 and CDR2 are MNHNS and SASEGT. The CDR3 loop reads CASSGGLKETQYF. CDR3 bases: TGTGCCAGCAGTGGGGGACTTAAAGAGACCCAGTACTTC.

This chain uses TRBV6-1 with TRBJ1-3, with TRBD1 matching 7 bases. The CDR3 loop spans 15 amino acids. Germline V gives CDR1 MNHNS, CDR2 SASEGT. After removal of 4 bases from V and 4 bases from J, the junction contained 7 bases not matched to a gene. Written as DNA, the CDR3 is TGTGCCAGCAGTGGACAGGGTTTCGGGGGAAACACCATATATTTT. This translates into CASSGQGFGGNTIYF.

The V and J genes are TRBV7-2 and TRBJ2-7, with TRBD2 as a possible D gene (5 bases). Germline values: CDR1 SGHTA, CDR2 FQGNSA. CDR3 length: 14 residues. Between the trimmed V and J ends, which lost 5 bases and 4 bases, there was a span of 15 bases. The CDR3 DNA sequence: TGTGCCAGCAGCCCCCCCCGAGGGAAATACGAGCAGTACTTC. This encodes CASSPPRGKYEQYF.

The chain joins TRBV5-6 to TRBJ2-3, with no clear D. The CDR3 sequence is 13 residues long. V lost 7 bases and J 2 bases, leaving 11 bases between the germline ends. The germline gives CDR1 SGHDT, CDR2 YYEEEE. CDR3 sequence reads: CASRRGSTDTQYF. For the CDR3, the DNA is TGTGCCAGCCGACGCGGTTCCACAGATACGCAGTATTTT.

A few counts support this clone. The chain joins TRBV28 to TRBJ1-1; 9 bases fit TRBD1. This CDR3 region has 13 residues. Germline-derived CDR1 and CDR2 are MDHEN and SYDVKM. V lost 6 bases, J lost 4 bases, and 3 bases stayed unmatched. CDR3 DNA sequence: TGTGCCAGCAGGGTGACAGGGGGCACTGAAGCTTTCTTT. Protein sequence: CASRVTGGTEAFF.

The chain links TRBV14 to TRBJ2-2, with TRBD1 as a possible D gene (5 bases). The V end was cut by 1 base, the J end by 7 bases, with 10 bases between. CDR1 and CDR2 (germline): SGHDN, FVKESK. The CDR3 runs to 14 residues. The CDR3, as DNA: TGTGCCAGCAGCCAAGGGAATAGGGGCGGGGAGCTGTTTTTT. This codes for CASSQGNRGGELFF.

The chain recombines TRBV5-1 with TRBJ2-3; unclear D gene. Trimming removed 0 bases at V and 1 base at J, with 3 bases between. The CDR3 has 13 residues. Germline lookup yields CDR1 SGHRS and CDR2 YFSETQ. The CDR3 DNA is TGCGCCAGCAGCTTGGAGCGCACAGATACGCAGTATTTT. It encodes CASSLERTDTQYF.

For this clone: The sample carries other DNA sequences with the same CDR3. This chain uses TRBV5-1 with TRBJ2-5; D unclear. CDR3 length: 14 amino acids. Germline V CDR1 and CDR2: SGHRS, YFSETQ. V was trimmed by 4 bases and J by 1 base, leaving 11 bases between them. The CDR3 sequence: CASSPRQSQETQYF. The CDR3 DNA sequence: TGCGCCAGCAGCCCGCGGCAGTCCCAAGAGACCCAGTACTTC.

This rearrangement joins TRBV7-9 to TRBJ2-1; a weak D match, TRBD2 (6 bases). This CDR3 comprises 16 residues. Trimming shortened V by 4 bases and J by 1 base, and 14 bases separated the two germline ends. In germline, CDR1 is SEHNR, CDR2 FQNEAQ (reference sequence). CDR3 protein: CASSSVSGTSYNEQFF. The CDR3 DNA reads TGTGCCAGCAGCTCCGTTTCTGGGACTTCCTACAATGAGCAGTTCTTC.

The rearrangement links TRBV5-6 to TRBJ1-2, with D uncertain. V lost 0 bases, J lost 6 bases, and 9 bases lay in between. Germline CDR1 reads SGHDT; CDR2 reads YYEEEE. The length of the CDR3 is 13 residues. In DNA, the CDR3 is TGTGCCAGCAGCTTGGTTGGCCGGGATGGCTACACCTTC. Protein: CASSLVGRDGYTF.

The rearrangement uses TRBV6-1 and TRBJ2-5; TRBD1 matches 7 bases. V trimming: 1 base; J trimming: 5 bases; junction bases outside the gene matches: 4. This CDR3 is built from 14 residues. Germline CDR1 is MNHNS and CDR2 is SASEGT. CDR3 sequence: CASSEGGGRETQYF. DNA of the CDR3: TGTGCCAGCAGTGAAGGAGGGGGCCGGGAGACCCAGTACTTC.

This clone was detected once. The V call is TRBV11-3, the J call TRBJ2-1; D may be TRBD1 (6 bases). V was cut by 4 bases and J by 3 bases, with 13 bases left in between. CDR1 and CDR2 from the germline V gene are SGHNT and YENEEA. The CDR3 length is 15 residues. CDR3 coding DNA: TGTGCCAGCAGCTCCCCGGACAGTTTCTACAATGAGCAGTTCTTC. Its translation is CASSSPDSFYNEQFF.

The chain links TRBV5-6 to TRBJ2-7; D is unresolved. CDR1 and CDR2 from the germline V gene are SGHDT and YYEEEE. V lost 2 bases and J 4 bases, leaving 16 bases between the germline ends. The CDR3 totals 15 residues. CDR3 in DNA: TGTGCCAGCAGCTTTACCGGTGTACTCAATTACGAGCAGTACTTC. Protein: CASSFTGVLNYEQYF.

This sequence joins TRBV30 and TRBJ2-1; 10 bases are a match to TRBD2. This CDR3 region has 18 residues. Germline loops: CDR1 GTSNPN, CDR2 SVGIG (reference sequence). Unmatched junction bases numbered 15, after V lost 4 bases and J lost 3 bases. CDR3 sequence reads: CAWTGGASGRRGYNEQFF. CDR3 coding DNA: TGTGCCTGGACTGGCGGGGCTAGCGGGAGACGGGGCTACAATGAGCAGTTCTTC.

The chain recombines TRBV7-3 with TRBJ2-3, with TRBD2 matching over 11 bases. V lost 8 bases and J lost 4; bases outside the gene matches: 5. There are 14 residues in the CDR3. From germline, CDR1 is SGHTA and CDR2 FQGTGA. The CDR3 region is CASRALAGADTQYF. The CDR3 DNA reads TGTGCCAGCCGGGCACTAGCGGGAGCAGATACGCAGTATTTT. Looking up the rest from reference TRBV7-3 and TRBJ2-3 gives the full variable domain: GAGVSQTPSNKVTEKGKYVELRCDPISGHTALYWYRQSLGQGPEFLIYFQGTGAADDSGLPNDRFFAVRPEGSVSTLKIQRTERGDSAVYLCASRALAGADTQYFGPGTRLTVL.

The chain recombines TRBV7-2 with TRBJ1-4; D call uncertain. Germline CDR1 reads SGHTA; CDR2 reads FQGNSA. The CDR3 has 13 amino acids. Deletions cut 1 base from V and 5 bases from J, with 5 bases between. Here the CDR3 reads CASSLGGNEKLFF. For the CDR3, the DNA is TGTGCCAGCAGCTTAGGCGGGAATGAAAAACTGTTTTTT.

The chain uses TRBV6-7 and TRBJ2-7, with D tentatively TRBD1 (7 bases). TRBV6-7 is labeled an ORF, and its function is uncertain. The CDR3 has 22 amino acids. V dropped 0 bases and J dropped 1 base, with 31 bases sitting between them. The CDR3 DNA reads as TGTGCCAGCAGTTACTCCATCGGGGGCGGGGACAGAAACATTAGTTCATCCTACGAGCAGTACTTC. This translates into CASSYSIGGGDRNISSSYEQYF.

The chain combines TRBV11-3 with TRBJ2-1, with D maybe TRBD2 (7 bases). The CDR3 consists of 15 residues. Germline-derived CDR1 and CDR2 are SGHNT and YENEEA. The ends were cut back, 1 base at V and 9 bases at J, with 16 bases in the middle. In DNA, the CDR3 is TGTGCCAGCAGCTTAGCGTTTCGGGGGGCCGGTGAGCAGTTCTTC. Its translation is CASSLAFRGAGEQFF.

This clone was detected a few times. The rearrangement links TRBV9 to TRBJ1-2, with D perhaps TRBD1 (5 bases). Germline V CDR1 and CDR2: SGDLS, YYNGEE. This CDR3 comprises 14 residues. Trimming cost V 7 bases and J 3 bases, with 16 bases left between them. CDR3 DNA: TGTGCCAGCGGGGGGTGGGGACGAGACTATGGCTACACCTTC. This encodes CASGGWGRDYGYTF.

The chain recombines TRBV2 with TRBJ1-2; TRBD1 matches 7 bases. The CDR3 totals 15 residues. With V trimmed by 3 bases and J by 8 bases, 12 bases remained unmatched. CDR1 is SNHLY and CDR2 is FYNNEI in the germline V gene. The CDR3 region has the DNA TGTGCCAGCAGTGACCCACGGGACAGCTCGGAGGGCTACACCTTC. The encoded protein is CASSDPRDSSEGYTF.